The 2 T cell receptor beta chains in this list originate from one sample, sequenced in a study of blood T cell repertoires in COVID-19. Some clones are missing from TCRdb's copy, which holds only in-frame ones; the method was immunoSEQ multiplex PCR. The table includes about 240,000 clones, 80% to 85% detected once. What was sequenced was peripheral blood. These receptors all come from a woman aged 60-70 years with active or convalescent COVID-19.

The chain carries TRBV4-3 and TRBJ2-7; 7 nucleotides align to TRBD1. The CDR3 extends over 14 amino acids. Germline CDR1 and CDR2: LGHNA and YSLEER. J lost 2 bases, V lost 4 bases, and 5 bases had no gene match. For the CDR3, the DNA is TGCGCCAGCAGCCCGACGGGACAGACCTACGAGCAGTACTTC. It is translated as CASSPTGQTYEQYF.

This clone has more than one count but fewer than ten. The chain is built from TRBV30 and TRBJ1-1; D gene uncertain. The CDR3 totals 13 residues. Per the germline V gene, CDR1 is GTSNPN and CDR2 is SVGIG (reference sequence). With 1 base removed from V and 5 bases from J, the gap between germline ends came to 11 bases. This CDR3 reads CAWSGRPGTEAFF. The CDR3 DNA sequence: TGTGCCTGGAGTGGGCGTCCCGGGACTGAAGCTTTCTTT.